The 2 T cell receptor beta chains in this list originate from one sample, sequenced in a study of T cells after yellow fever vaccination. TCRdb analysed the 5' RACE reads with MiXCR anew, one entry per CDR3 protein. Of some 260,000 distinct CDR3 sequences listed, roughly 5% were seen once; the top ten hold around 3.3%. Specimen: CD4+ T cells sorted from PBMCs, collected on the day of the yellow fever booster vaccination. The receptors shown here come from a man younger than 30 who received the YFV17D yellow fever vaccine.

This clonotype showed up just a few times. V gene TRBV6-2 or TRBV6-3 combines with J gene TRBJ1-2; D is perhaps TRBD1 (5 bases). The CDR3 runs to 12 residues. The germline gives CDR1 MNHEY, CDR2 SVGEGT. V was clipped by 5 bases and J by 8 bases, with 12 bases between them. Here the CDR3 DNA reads TGTGCCAGCAGTACCCTCGGGACCGGCTACACCTTC. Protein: CASSTLGTGYTF.

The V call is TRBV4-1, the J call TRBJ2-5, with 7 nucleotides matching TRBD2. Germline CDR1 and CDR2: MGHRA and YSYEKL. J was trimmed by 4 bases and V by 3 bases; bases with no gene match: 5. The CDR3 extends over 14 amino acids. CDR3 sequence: CASSHPERGETQYF. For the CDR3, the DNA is TGCGCCAGCAGCCACCCGGAGCGGGGAGAGACCCAGTACTTC.